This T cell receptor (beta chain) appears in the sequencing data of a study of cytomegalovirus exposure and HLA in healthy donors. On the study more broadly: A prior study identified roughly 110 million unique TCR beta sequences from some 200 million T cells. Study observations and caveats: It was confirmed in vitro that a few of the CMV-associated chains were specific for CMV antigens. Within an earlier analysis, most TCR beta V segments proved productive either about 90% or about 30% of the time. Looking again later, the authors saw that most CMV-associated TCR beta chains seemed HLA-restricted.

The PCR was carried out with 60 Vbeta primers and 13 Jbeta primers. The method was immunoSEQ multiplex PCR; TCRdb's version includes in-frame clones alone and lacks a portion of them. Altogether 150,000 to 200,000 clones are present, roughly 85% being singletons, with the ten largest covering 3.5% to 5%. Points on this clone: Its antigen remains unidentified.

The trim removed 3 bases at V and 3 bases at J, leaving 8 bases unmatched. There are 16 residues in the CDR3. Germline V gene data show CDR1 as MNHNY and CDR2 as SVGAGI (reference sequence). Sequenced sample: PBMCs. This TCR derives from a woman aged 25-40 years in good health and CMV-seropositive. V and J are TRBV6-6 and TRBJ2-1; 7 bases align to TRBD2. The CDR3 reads CASSYGSGNLYNEQFF. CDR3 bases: TGTGCCAGCAGTTATGGGAGCGGGAATCTCTACAATGAGCAGTTCTTC.